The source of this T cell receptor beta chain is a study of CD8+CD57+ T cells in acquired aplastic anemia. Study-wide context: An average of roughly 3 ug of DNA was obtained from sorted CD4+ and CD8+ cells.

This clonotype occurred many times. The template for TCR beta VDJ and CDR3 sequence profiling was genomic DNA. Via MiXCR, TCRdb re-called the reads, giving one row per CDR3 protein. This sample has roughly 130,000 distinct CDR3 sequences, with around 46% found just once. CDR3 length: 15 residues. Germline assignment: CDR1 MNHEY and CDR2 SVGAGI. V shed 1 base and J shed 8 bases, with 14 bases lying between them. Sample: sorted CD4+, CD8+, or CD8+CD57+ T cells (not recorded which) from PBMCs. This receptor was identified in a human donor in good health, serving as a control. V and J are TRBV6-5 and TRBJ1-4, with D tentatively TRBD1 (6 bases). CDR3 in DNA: TGTGCCAGCAGTTACTGGGGGTCGACAGGAGAAAAACTGTTTTTT. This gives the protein CASSYWGSTGEKLFF.